The clone carrying this T cell receptor beta chain showed up many times. Its matching antigen is unknown. The sample's time point: pre-sensitization, week 0. The treatment: therapeutic diphenylcyclopropenone sensitization with weekly scalp DPC. This sample is part of a study of human T cells and chemical hapten exposure. TCRdb re-called the RACE reads through MiXCR, storing one row per CDR3 protein. The data hold approximately 180,000 distinct CDR3 sequences, with around 30% observed a single time. Whole-study findings and limits: Expanded TCRs showed more large CDR3 clusters than pre-sensitization or healthy control sets.

This specimen consisted of whole blood, obtained in connection with sensitization to the hapten diphenylcyclopropenone (DPC). The sequence came from a woman between 25 and 40 years old with alopecia areata. Some clones in this sample may be carry-over from other donors' samples.

The CDR3 reads CASNTLGVGAEAFF. CDR3 coding DNA: TGTGCCAGCAACACCCTGGGGGTGGGGGCTGAAGCTTTCTTT. This rearrangement joins TRBV27 to TRBJ1-1; possible D gene TRBD1, 5 bases. The CDR3 has 14 residues. Per the germline V gene, CDR1 is MNHEY and CDR2 is SMNVEV (reference sequence). The germline V and J ends were trimmed by 7 bases and 6 bases, with 18 bases remaining between them.